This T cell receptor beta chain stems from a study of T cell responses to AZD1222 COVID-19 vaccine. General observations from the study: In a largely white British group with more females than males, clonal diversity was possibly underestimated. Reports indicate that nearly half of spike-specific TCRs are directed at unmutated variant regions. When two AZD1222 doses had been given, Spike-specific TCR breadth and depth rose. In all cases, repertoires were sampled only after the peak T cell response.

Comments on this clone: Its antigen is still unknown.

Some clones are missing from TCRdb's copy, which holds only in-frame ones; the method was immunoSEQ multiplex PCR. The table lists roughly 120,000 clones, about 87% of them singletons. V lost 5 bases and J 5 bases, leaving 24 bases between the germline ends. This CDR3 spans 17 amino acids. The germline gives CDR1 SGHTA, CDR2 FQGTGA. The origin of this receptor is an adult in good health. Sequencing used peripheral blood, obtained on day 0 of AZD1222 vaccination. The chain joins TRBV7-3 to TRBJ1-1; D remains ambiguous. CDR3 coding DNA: TGTGCCAGCAGCAAATATTCACGGAGGGCAACGAGTACTGAAGCTTTCTTT. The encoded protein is CASSKYSRRATSTEAFF. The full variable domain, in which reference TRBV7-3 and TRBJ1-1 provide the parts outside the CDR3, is GAGVSQTPSNKVTEKGKYVELRCDPISGHTALYWYRQSLGQGPEFLIYFQGTGAADDSGLPNDRFFAVRPEGSVSTLKIQRTERGDSAVYLCASSKYSRRATSTEAFFGQGTRLTVV.